These 10 T cell receptor beta chains originate from one sample sequenced in a study of T cell repertoires in cytomegalovirus infection. MiXCR, applied by TCRdb to the reads, yields one record per CDR3 protein. The data contain approximately 550,000 distinct CDR3 sequences, approximately 17% of them singletons. The specimen was CD8+ T cells from PBMCs. Receptors originate from a human donor in good health (CMV status not recorded). Some clones in this sample may be carry-over from other donors' samples.

The chain recombines TRBV27 with TRBJ2-3; D unresolved. V lost 1 base and J 6 bases, leaving 5 bases between the germline ends. The CDR3 has 12 residues. Germline V gene sequence: CDR1 MNHEY, CDR2 SMNVEV (reference sequence). CDR3 nucleotides: TGTGCCAGCAGTTTATATGGGGATACGCAGTATTTT. As protein: CASSLYGDTQYF.

This clonotype was observed a handful of times. V and J are TRBV30 and TRBJ2-5, with D perhaps assigned TRBD1 or TRBD2 (5 bases each). Germline assignment: CDR1 GTSNPN and CDR2 SVGIG (reference sequence). V gave up 0 bases and J gave up 4 bases, with 12 bases separating them. This CDR3 spans 14 amino acids. The CDR3 DNA sequence: TGTGCCTGGAGTGTAGGGGCAGGGAGAGAGACCCAGTACTTC. Protein: CAWSVGAGRETQYF.

The chain carries TRBV7-9 and TRBJ1-4, with 8 nucleotides matching TRBD1. Germline CDR1 reads SEHNR; CDR2 reads FQNEAQ (reference sequence). V shed 4 bases and J 4 bases; nucleotides not matched to a gene: 5. The CDR3 length is 15 residues. CDR3 residues: CASSYTGGSNEKLFF. In DNA, the CDR3 is TGTGCCAGCAGCTATACAGGGGGGAGTAATGAAAAACTGTTTTTT.

In this sample, this clonotype turned up a few times. The chain carries TRBV16 and TRBJ1-1, with D possibly being TRBD1 (5 bases). Trimming cost V 4 bases and J 4 bases, with 13 bases left between them. In germline, CDR1 is KGHSY, CDR2 FQNENV. The CDR3 extends over 14 amino acids. Here the CDR3 DNA reads TGTGCCAGCAGCCCAGGGAAAGGCGGCACTGAAGCTTTCTTT. Translated, it gives CASSPGKGGTEAFF. The entire variable domain, with the rest obtained from reference TRBV16 and TRBJ1-1, is as follows: GEEVAQTPKHLVRGEGQKAKLYCAPIKGHSYVFWYQQVLKNEFKFLISFQNENVFDETGMPKERFSAKCLPNSPCSLEIQATKLEDSAVYFCASSPGKGGTEAFFGQGTRLTVV.

This clonotype came up many times. This sequence joins TRBV7-8 and TRBJ1-1; 9 positions match TRBD1. The CDR3 spans 15 residues. In germline, CDR1 is SGHVS, CDR2 FQNEAQ. The junction had 5 bases not matched to a gene; V was cut back by 5 bases and J by 1 base. This CDR3 is CASSIRDRANTEAFF. CDR3 nucleotide sequence: TGTGCCAGCAGCATCCGGGACAGGGCGAACACTGAAGCTTTCTTT. Complete variable domain (other parts from reference TRBV7-8 and TRBJ1-1): GAGVSQSPRYKVAKRGQDVALRCDPISGHVSLFWYQQALGQGPEFLTYFQNEAQLDKSGLPSDRFFAERPEGSVSTLKIQRTQQEDSAVYLCASSIRDRANTEAFFGQGTRLTVV.

This clonotype was observed at least ten times. This CDR3 reads CASSLDGNHNEQFF. CDR3 coding DNA: TGTGCCAGCAGCTTAGACGGCAATCACAATGAGCAGTTCTTC. The gene calls are TRBV7-9 and TRBJ2-1; D is unclear. The CDR3 runs to 14 residues. V was clipped by 1 base and J by 5 bases, with 9 bases between them. Germline V CDR1 and CDR2: SEHNR, FQNEAQ (reference sequence).

As to this clonotype: This may be a read error: a much more frequent sequence differs by one nucleotide. The V call is TRBV6-2 or TRBV6-3, the J call TRBJ2-1, with D perhaps TRBD2 (5 bases). This CDR3 region has 13 residues. Germline CDR1 is MNHEY and CDR2 is SVGEGT. Trimming removed 11 bases from V and 6 bases from J, with 17 bases in between. The CDR3 DNA is TGTGCCGGAATGAACAAGGACTGCAATGAGCAGTTCTTC. Protein: CAGMNKDCNEQFF.

About this clonotype itself: A much larger clone is a single base away; this may be a read error. This chain connects TRBV19 to TRBJ2-2; TRBD1 matches at 10 bases. Germline CDR1 LNHDA, CDR2 SQIVND (reference sequence). CDR3 length: 15 amino acids. In nucleotides, the CDR3 is TGTGCCACGGGACAGGGGCGAGAGGAGGCCGGGGAGCTGGTTTTT. Translated: CATGQGREEAGELVF.

The chain is built from TRBV6-5 and TRBJ2-1; 7 nucleotides line up with TRBD2. The V and J ends lost 4 bases and 4 bases, in that order; junction bases with no gene match: 10. Germline V gene sequence: CDR1 MNHEY, CDR2 SVGAGI. The CDR3 is made up of 16 amino acids. CDR3 bases: TGTGCCAGCAGTTCAAATGAGGGAGGGCCGTACAATGAGCAGTTCTTC. Amino acid sequence: CASSSNEGGPYNEQFF.

This chain links TRBV10-3 with TRBJ1-2, with a weak D call TRBD1 (5 bases). The V gene's germline CDR1 is ENHRY and CDR2 SYGVKD. This CDR3 is built from 12 residues. The germline V and J ends were trimmed by 3 bases and 13 bases, with 15 bases remaining between them. The CDR3 reads CAISETGRDCTF. The CDR3 coding sequence is TGTGCCATCAGTGAAACGGGACGGGACTGCACCTTC.